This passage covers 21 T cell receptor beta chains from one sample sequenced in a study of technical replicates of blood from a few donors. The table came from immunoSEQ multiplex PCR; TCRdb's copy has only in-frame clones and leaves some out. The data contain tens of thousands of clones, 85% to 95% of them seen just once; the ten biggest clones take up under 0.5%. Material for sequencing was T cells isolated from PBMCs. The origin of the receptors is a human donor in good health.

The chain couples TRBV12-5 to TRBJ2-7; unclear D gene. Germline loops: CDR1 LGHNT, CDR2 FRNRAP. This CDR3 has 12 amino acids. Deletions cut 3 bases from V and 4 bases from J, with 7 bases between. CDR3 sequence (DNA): TGTGCTAGTGGTTTCTTCCCGTACGAGCAGTACTTC. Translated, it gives CASGFFPYEQYF.

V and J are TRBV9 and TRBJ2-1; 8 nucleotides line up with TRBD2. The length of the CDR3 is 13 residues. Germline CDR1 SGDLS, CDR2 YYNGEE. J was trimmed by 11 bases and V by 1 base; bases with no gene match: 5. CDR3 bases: TGTGCCAGCAGCGTAACGGGGGGGAGGAAGCAGTTCTTC. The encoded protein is CASSVTGGRKQFF. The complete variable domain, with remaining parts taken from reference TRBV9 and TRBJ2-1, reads DSGVTQTPKHLITATGQRVTLRCSPRSGDLSVYWYQQSLDQGLQFLIQYYNGEERAKGNILERFSAQQFPDLHSELNLSSLELGDSALYFCASSVTGGRKQFFGPGTRLTVL.

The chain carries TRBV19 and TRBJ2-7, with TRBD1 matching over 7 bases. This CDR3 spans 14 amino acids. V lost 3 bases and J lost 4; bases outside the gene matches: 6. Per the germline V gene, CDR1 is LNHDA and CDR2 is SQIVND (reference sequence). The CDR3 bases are TGTGCCAGTAGTATGATGTACAGGGGATACGAGCAGTACTTC. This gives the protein CASSMMYRGYEQYF.

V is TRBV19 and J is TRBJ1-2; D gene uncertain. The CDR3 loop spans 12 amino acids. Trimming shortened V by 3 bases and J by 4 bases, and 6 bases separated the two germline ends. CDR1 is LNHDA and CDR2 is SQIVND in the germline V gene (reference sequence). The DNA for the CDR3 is TGTGCCAGTAGTATCCGACTCTATGGCTACACCTTC. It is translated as CASSIRLYGYTF.

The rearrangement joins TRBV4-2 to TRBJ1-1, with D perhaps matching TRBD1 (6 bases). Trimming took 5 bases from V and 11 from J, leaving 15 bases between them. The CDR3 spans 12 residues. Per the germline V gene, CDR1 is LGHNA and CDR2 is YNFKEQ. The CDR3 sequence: CASSGGAGMAFF. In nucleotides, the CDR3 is TGTGCCAGCAGCGGGGGGGCGGGCATGGCTTTCTTT.

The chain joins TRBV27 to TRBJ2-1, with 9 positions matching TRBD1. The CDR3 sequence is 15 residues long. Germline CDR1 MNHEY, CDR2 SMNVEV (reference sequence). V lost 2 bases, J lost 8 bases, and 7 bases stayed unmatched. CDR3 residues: CASSLLNRGRYEQFF. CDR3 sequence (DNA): TGTGCCAGCAGTTTACTCAACAGGGGGCGGTATGAGCAGTTCTTC.

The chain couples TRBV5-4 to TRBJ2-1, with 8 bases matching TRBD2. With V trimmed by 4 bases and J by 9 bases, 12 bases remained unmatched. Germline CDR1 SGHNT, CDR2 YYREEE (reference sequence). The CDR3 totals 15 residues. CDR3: CASSVILSGRGEQFF. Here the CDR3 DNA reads TGTGCCAGCAGCGTAATATTGAGCGGGAGAGGTGAGCAGTTCTTC. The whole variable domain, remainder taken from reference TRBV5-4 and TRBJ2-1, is ETGVTQSPTHLIKTRGQQVTLRCSSQSGHNTVSWYQQALGQGPQFIFQYYREEENGRGNFPPRFSGLQFPNYSSELNVNALELDDSALYLCASSVILSGRGEQFFGPGTRLTVL.

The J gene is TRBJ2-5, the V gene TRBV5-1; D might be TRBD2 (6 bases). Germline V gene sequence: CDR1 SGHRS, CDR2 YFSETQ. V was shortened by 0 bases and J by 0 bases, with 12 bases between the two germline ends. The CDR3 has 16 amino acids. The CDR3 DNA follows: TGCGCCAGCAGCTTGGGTGAGGGAGGAGACCAAGAGACCCAGTACTTC. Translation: CASSLGEGGDQETQYF. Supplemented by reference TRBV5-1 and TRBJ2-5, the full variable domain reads KAGVTQTPRYLIKTRGQQVTLSCSPISGHRSVSWYQQTPGQGLQFLFEYFSETQRNKGNFPGRFSGRQFSNSRSEMNVSTLELGDSALYLCASSLGEGGDQETQYFGPGTRLLVL.

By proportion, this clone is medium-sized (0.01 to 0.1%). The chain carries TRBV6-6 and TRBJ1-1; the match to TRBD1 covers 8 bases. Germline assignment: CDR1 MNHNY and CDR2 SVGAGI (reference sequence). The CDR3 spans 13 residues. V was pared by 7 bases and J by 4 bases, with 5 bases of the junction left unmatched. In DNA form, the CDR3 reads TGTGCCAGCACTAGACAGGGGATCACTGAAGCTTTCTTT. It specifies CASTRQGITEAFF.

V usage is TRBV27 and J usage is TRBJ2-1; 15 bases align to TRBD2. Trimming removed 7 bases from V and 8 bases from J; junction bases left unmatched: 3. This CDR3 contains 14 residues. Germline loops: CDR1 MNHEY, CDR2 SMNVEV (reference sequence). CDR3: CASTGLAGGDEQFF. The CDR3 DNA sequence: TGTGCCAGCACGGGACTAGCGGGAGGTGATGAGCAGTTCTTC.

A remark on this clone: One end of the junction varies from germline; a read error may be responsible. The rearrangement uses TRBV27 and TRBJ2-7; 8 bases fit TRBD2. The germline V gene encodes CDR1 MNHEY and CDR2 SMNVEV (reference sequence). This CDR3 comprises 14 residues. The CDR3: CPRGASGWSYEQYF. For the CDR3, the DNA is TGCCCCCGGGGAGCTAGCGGGTGGTCCTACGAGCAGTACTTC.

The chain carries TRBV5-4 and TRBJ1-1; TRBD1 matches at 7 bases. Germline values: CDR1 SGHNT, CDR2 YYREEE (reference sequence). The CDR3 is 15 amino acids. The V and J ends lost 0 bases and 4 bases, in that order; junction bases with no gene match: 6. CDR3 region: CASSLEGTGATEAFF. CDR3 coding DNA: TGTGCCAGCAGCTTGGAGGGAACAGGGGCCACTGAAGCTTTCTTT.

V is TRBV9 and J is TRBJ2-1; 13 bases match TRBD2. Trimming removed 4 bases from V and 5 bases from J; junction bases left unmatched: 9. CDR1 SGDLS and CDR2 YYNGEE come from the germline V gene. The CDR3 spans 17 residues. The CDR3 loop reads CASSSRTSGRGDNEQFF. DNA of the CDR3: TGTGCCAGCAGCTCTCGGACTAGCGGGAGAGGGGACAATGAGCAGTTCTTC.

CDR3 loop: CASSYGTGAYEQYF. CDR3 nucleotide sequence: TGTGCCAGTAGTTATGGGACAGGGGCCTACGAGCAGTACTTC. The chain recombines TRBV19 with TRBJ2-7; 10 bases map to TRBD1. The CDR3 extends over 14 amino acids. With 5 bases clipped from V and 2 bases from J, the junction kept 3 bases outside the gene matches. The V gene's germline CDR1 is LNHDA and CDR2 SQIVND (reference sequence).

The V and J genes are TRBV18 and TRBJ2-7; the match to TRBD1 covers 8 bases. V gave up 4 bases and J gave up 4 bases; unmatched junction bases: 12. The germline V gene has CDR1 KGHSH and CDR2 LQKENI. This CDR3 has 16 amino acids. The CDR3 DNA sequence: TGTGCCAGCTCACGACGCCTGGACAGGGAAAGGTACGAGCAGTACTTC. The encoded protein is CASSRRLDRERYEQYF.

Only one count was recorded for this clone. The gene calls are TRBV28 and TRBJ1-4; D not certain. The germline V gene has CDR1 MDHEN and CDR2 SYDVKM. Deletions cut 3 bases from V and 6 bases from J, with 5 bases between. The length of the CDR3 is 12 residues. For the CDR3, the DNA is TGTGCCAGCAGTTTGAGGGATGAAAAACTGTTTTTT. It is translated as CASSLRDEKLFF.

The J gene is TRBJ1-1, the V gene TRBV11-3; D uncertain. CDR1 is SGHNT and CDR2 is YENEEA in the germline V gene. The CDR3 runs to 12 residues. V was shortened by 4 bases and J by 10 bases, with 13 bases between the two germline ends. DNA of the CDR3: TGTGCCAGCAGCTCTCAGGAACATCGAGCTTTCTTT. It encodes CASSSQEHRAFF.

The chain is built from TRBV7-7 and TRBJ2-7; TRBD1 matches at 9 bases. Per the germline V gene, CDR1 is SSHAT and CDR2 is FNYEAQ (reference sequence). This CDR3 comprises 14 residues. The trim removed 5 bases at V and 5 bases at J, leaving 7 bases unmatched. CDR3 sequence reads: CASSPGTGSNEQYF. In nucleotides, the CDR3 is TGTGCCAGCAGCCCCGGGACAGGGAGCAACGAGCAGTACTTC.

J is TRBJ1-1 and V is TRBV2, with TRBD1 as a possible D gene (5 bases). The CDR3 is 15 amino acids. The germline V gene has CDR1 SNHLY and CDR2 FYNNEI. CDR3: CALVRRVSVGTEAFF. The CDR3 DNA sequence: TGTGCGTTAGTACGCAGGGTGTCGGTTGGCACTGAAGCTTTCTTT.

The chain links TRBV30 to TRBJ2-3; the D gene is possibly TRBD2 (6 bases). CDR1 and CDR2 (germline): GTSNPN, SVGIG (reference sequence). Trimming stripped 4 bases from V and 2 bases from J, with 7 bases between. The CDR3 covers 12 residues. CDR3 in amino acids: CAWTDYTDTQYF. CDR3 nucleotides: TGTGCCTGGACGGACTACACAGATACGCAGTATTTT.

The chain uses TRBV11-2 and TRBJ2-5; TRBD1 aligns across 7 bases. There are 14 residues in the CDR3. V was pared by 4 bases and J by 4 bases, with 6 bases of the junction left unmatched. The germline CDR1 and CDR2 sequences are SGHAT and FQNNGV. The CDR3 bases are TGTGCCAGCAGCTCTCAAGGGGGCCCAGAGACCCAGTACTTC. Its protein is CASSSQGGPETQYF.